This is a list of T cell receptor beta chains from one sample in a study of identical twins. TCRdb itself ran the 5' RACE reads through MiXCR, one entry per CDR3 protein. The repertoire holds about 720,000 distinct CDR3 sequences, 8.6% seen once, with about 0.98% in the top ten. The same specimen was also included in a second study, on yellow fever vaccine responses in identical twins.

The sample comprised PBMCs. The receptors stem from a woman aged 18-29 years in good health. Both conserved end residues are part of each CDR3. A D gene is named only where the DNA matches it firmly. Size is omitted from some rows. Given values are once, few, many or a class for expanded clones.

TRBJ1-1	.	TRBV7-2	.	TGTGCCAGCAGCTTGGTGGCAGGGTATGTGGAGACTGAAGCTTTCTTT	CASSLVAGYVETEAFF
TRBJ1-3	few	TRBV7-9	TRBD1	TGTGCCAGCAGCGACAGGGATGGAAACACCATATATTTT	CASSDRDGNTIYF
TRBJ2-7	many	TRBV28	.	TGTGCCAGCACGGAAGATGAAGACTACGAGCAGTACTTC	CASTEDEDYEQYF
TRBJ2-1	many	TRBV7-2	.	TGTGCCAGCGGAAATTCGGATGAGCAGTTCTTC	CASGNSDEQFF
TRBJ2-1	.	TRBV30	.	TGTGCCTGGAACACTAGAATTCATGAGCAGTTCTTC	CAWNTRIHEQFF
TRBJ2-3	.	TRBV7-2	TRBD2	TGTGCCAGCAGCCTAATCACGGGAGGGCCCGTAGCAGATACGCAGTATTTT	CASSLITGGPVADTQYF
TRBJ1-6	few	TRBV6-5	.	TGTGCCAGCAGTTACGAGAACACTGAGAATTCACCCCTCCACTTT	CASSYENTENSPLHF
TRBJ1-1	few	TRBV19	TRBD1	TGTGCCAGTAGTAACGTTGGGACAGGGATCATAAACACTGAAGCTTTCTTT	CASSNVGTGIINTEAFF
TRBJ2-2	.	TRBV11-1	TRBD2	TGTGCCAGCAGCTTACGGGGACTAGCGGGAGTGTTCAGCGACACCGGGGAGCTGTTTTTT	CASSLRGLAGVFSDTGELFF
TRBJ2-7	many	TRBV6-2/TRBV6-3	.	TGTGCCAGCAGTTCAACGGGAGTTGGGGAGCAGTACTTC	CASSSTGVGEQYF
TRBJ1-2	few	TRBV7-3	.	TGTGCCAGCAGCTCTTTAATGGGCGACGGCTACACCTTC	CASSSLMGDGYTF
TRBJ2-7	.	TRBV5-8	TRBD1	TGTGCCAGCAGCTTGGGGACAGGAAACTCCTACGAGCAGTACTTC	CASSLGTGNSYEQYF
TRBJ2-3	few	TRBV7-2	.	TGTGCCAGCAGCTTAGTCAATAACAGCCCAGGGGATACGCAGTATTTT	CASSLVNNSPGDTQYF
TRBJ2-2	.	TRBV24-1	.	TGTGCCACCAGTGATTTTCCGGGTAGGACCGGGGAGCTGTTTTTT	CATSDFPGRTGELFF
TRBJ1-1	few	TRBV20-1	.	TGCAGTGCTCTTAGACAGAACACTGAAGCTTTCTTT	CSALRQNTEAFF
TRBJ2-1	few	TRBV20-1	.	TGCAGTGCTAGAGATGGAGTGACACAGTTCTTC	CSARDGVTQFF